This entry lists 24 T cell receptor beta chains sequenced from one sample in a study of cytomegalovirus exposure and HLA in healthy donors. The PCR made use of 60 Vbeta and 13 Jbeta primers. Clones were read by immunoSEQ multiplex PCR, and TCRdb kept only the in-frame ones, dropping some. This repertoire shows roughly 160,000 clones, 70% to 90% found once; its top ten account for about 2.4%. The sequencing input was PBMCs. The source of these receptors is a man between 25 and 39 years old in good health and CMV-seropositive.

J is TRBJ2-1 and V is TRBV19; no clear D gene. The germline gives CDR1 LNHDA, CDR2 SQIVND (reference sequence). There are 15 residues in the CDR3. Trimming stripped 6 bases from V and 0 bases from J, with 12 bases between. The CDR3 spells CASSADWSSYNEQFF. The CDR3 bases are TGTGCCAGTAGCGCAGACTGGAGCTCCTACAATGAGCAGTTCTTC.

The CDR3 DNA sequence: TGTGCCAGTAGGGGCAGGCCCTCTGGAAACACCATATATTTT. Protein sequence: CASRGRPSGNTIYF. This chain joins TRBV19 and TRBJ1-3; D is uncertain. From germline, CDR1 is LNHDA and CDR2 SQIVND (reference sequence). V was clipped by 6 bases and J by 0 bases, with 9 bases between them. CDR3 size: 14 residues.

The chain couples TRBV14 to TRBJ2-2, with a weak D call TRBD2 (5 bases). The germline CDR1 and CDR2 sequences are SGHDN and FVKESK. V lost 0 bases and J lost 4, with 9 bases in between. The length of the CDR3 is 15 residues. The CDR3 sequence: CASSQERGFTGELFF. The CDR3 DNA reads as TGTGCCAGCAGCCAAGAAAGAGGGTTCACCGGGGAGCTGTTTTTT. The full variable domain, rest sourced from reference TRBV14 and TRBJ2-2, is EAGVTQFPSHSVIEKGQTVTLRCDPISGHDNLYWYRRVMGKEIKFLLHFVKESKQDESGMPNNRFLAERTGGTYSTLKVQPAELEDSGVYFCASSQERGFTGELFFGEGSRLTVL.

The chain links TRBV2 to TRBJ2-3, with TRBD2 identical over 14 bases. The CDR3 runs 19 residues. Germline trimming cut 5 bases from V and 4 bases from J; bases unmatched to any gene: 14. The germline V gene encodes CDR1 SNHLY and CDR2 FYNNEI. The CDR3 DNA reads TGTGCCAGCAGTTCCGCTCCGGGACTAGCGGGAGTGGGGGCAGATACGCAGTATTTT. Translating it yields CASSSAPGLAGVGADTQYF.

This chain uses TRBV7-9 with TRBJ2-1; no clear D gene. The CDR3 has 14 residues. Trimming cost V 0 bases and J 0 bases, with 3 bases left between them. Germline CDR1 is SEHNR and CDR2 is FQNEAQ (reference sequence). The CDR3 reads CASSLASSYNEQFF. In DNA form, the CDR3 reads TGTGCCAGCAGCTTAGCTAGCTCCTACAATGAGCAGTTCTTC.

This clone turned up a few times. This chain joins TRBV7-2 and TRBJ1-1, with 7 positions matching TRBD1. This CDR3 is built from 13 residues. Trimming removed 6 bases from V and 5 bases from J; junction bases left unmatched: 6. Germline lookup yields CDR1 SGHTA and CDR2 FQGNSA. As DNA, the CDR3 is TGTGCCAGCAGTCAGGACAGGTCGACTGAAGCTTTCTTT. Encoded protein: CASSQDRSTEAFF.

This clone was seen a single time. The chain uses TRBV7-9 and TRBJ2-5, with 8 nucleotides matching TRBD2. Germline V gene data show CDR1 as SEHNR and CDR2 as FQNEAQ (reference sequence). The CDR3 has 15 amino acids. The ends lost 5 bases at V and 5 bases at J; junction bases unmatched: 10. CDR3 DNA: TGTGCCAGCAGCGGCTTAGCGGGGCGGGGGGAGACCCAGTACTTC. Residues: CASSGLAGRGETQYF.

V usage is TRBV6-5 and J usage is TRBJ2-1; 11 positions match TRBD2. This CDR3 contains 16 residues. Germline CDR1 reads MNHEY; CDR2 reads SVGAGI. V shed 3 bases and J 8 bases; nucleotides not matched to a gene: 9. Written as DNA, the CDR3 is TGTGCCAGCAGTTATGCCCCTAGCGGGAGGTTTGATGAGCAGTTCTTC. This codes for CASSYAPSGRFDEQFF.

This clone was seen only a few times. The V gene is TRBV5-5, the J gene TRBJ2-1; D may be TRBD1 (5 bases). V was cut by 1 base and J by 4 bases, with 12 bases left in between. Germline CDR1 reads SGHKS; CDR2 reads YYEKEE (reference sequence). The length of the CDR3 is 15 residues. This chain's CDR3 is CASSLSETEYNEQFF. CDR3 sequence (DNA): TGTGCCAGCAGCTTGTCCGAGACAGAGTACAATGAGCAGTTCTTC.

The rearrangement joins TRBV4-3 to TRBJ2-1, with 7 positions matching TRBD1. The CDR3 contains 16 residues. With V trimmed by 1 base and J by 6 bases, 9 bases remained unmatched. Germline CDR1 reads LGHNA; CDR2 reads YSLEER. The CDR3 DNA reads as TGCGCCAGCAGCCAAGTAGGGACAGTAGGCGCCAATGAGCAGTTCTTC. Translated, it gives CASSQVGTVGANEQFF.

The chain links TRBV10-3 to TRBJ2-5; TRBD1 matches at 9 bases. The CDR3 covers 16 residues. The J segment lost 0 bases and the V segment lost 2 bases, leaving 4 bases of the junction unmatched. Germline V CDR1 and CDR2: ENHRY, SYGVKD. The CDR3 region has the DNA TGTGCCATCAGTGAGGGAGGGACAGGGAACCAAGAGACCCAGTACTTC. It codes for CAISEGGTGNQETQYF.

The chain links TRBV11-3 to TRBJ1-2, with D perhaps TRBD1 (6 bases). Trimming cost V 7 bases and J 2 bases, with 17 bases left between them. Per the germline V gene, CDR1 is SGHNT and CDR2 is YENEEA. There are 15 residues in the CDR3. DNA of the CDR3: TGTGCCAGCATGCGGGCGGGGGGCGAGAACTATGGCTACACCTTC. Protein sequence: CASMRAGGENYGYTF.

V gene TRBV7-9 combines with J gene TRBJ2-7; 10 bases line up with TRBD2. CDR1 is SEHNR, CDR2 FQNEAQ, per germline (reference sequence). The CDR3 is made up of 15 amino acids. The CDR3 DNA is TGTTCCAGCAGCTTAGGCCTAGCGGGAGTTCACGAGCAGTACGTC. Amino acids: CSSSLGLAGVHEQYV.

V usage is TRBV11-3 and J usage is TRBJ1-1; D not resolved. The CDR3 runs to 14 residues. Germline loops: CDR1 SGHNT, CDR2 YENEEA. V lost 0 bases, J lost 8 bases, and 13 bases lay in between. The CDR3 is CASSLELPGKEAFF. DNA of the CDR3: TGTGCCAGCAGCTTAGAACTTCCCGGTAAAGAAGCTTTCTTT.

The table lists this clone with a count of one. Distinct nucleotide sequences in the sample also encode this CDR3. CDR3 coding DNA: TGTGCCACCAGCAGGGGAGCAGTGAGCTCCTACAATGAGCAGTTCTTC. It is translated as CATSRGAVSSYNEQFF. This sequence joins TRBV15 and TRBJ2-1; a weak D match, TRBD2 (5 bases). Trimming removed 3 bases at V and 0 bases at J, with 12 bases between. The CDR3 spans 16 residues. Looked up from germline, CDR1 is LNHNV and CDR2 is YYDKDF (reference sequence).

The chain couples TRBV5-8 to TRBJ2-1; 11 positions agree with TRBD2. With 4 bases clipped from V and 0 bases from J, the junction kept 15 bases outside the gene matches. This CDR3 region has 20 residues. Germline V gives CDR1 SGHTS, CDR2 YDEGEE. CDR3 in DNA: TGTGCCAGCAGCGGGGAGCTAGGGACTAGCGGACCGAGCTCCTACAATGAGCAGTTCTTC. Translated, it gives CASSGELGTSGPSSYNEQFF.

The J gene is TRBJ1-4, the V gene TRBV6-6; 7 nucleotides match TRBD1. Trimming at V came to 2 bases and at J to 8 bases, leaving 2 bases not matched to a gene. The CDR3 covers 13 residues. CDR1 MNHNY and CDR2 SVGAGI come from the germline V gene (reference sequence). Here the CDR3 reads CASSYAGGEKLFF. CDR3 DNA sequence: TGTGCCAGCAGTTACGCAGGGGGAGAAAAACTGTTTTTT.

This clone has just a few counts. A much larger clonotype is one base distant, so this may be a read error. The chain employs TRBV6-6 and TRBJ1-1, with a weak D call TRBD1 (5 bases). CDR1 MNHNY and CDR2 SVGAGI come from the germline V gene (reference sequence). Deletions cut 10 bases from V and 5 bases from J, with 8 bases between. The CDR3 spans 10 residues. The CDR3 reads CATGGTEAFF. In DNA, the CDR3 is TGTGCCACCGGGGGGACTGAAGCTTTCTTT.

The chain has TRBV4-3 and TRBJ1-1; perhaps TRBD1 as D (5 bases). Germline loops: CDR1 LGHNA, CDR2 YSLEER. V was shortened by 1 base and J by 10 bases, with 13 bases between the two germline ends. The CDR3 runs to 13 residues. The CDR3 is CASSQAKGMGAFF. CDR3 nucleotide sequence: TGCGCCAGCAGCCAAGCGAAGGGGATGGGAGCTTTCTTT.

The chain is built from TRBV18 and TRBJ1-2, with D unresolved. Between the trimmed V and J ends, which lost 2 bases and 11 bases, there was a span of 15 bases. CDR3 length: 13 amino acids. From germline, CDR1 is KGHSH and CDR2 LQKENI. The CDR3 sequence is CASSPREGALYTF. The DNA of the CDR3 is TGTGCCAGCTCACCAAGAGAGGGCGCGTTATACACCTTC.

In this sample, this clone turned up a few times. V gene TRBV13 combines with J gene TRBJ1-4; the D gene is possibly TRBD1 (5 bases). The CDR3 totals 11 residues. V was clipped by 4 bases and J by 12 bases, with 9 bases between them. From germline, CDR1 is PRHDT and CDR2 FYEKMQ (reference sequence). CDR3: CASSCLGELFF. In DNA form, the CDR3 reads TGTGCCAGCAGCTGCCTAGGGGAACTGTTTTTT.

This rearrangement joins TRBV7-6 to TRBJ1-1; 8 bases align to TRBD1. The CDR3 has 12 residues. V shed 10 bases, J shed 8 bases, and the junction held 9 bases outside the gene matches. The germline CDR1 and CDR2 sequences are SGHVS and FNYEAQ. CDR3 sequence reads: CATLTRQGEAFF. In nucleotides, the CDR3 is TGTGCCACTCTTACTCGACAGGGGGAAGCTTTCTTT. Together with reference TRBV7-6 and TRBJ1-1, the CDR3 gives the full variable domain: GAGVSQSPRYKVTKRGQDVALRCDPISGHVSLYWYRQALGQGPEFLTYFNYEAQQDKSGLPNDRFSAERPEGSISTLTIQRTEQRDSAMYRCATLTRQGEAFFGQGTRLTVV.

The chain has TRBV18 and TRBJ2-4; D unclear. The germline V gene encodes CDR1 KGHSH and CDR2 LQKENI. The CDR3 covers 14 residues. V was cut by 3 bases and J by 5 bases, with 11 bases left in between. CDR3 protein: CASSPTGGQNIQYF. The DNA for the CDR3 is TGTGCCAGCTCACCCACTGGCGGTCAAAACATTCAGTACTTC.

The chain carries TRBV12-5 and TRBJ2-5, with TRBD2 matching 7 bases. Per the germline V gene, CDR1 is LGHNT and CDR2 is FRNRAP. Trimming removed 3 bases from V and 2 bases from J; junction bases left unmatched: 6. The CDR3 is 15 residues long. This CDR3 reads CASGLGAGVQETQYF. The DNA of the CDR3 is TGTGCTAGTGGTTTAGGGGCGGGAGTTCAAGAGACCCAGTACTTC.